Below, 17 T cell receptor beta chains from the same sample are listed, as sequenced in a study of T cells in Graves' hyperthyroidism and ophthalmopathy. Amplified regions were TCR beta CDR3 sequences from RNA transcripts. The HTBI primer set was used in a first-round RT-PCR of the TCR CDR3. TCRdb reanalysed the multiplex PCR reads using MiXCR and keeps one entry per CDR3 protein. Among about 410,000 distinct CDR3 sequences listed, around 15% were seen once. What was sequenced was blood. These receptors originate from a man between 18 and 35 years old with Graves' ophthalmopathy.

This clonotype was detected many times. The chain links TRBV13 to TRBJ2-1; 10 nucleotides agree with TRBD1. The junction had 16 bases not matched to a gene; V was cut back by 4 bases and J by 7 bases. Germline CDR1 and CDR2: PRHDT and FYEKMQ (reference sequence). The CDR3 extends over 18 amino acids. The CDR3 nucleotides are TGTGCCAGCAGCTCGGCCGGCCCGGGACAGGGGTCAAAGAATGAGCAGTTCTTC. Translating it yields CASSSAGPGQGSKNEQFF. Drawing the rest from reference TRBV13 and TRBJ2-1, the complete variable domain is AAGVIQSPRHLIKEKRETATLKCYPIPRHDTVYWYQQGPGQDPQFLISFYEKMQSDKGSIPDRFSAQQFSDYHSELNMSSLELGDSALYFCASSSAGPGQGSKNEQFFGPGTRLTVL.

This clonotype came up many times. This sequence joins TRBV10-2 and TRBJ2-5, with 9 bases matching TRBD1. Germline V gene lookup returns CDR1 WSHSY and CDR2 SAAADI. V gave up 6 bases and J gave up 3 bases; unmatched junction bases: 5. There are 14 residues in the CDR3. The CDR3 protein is CASSDWTGEETQYF. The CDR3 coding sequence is TGCGCCAGCAGCGACTGGACAGGGGAAGAGACCCAGTACTTC.

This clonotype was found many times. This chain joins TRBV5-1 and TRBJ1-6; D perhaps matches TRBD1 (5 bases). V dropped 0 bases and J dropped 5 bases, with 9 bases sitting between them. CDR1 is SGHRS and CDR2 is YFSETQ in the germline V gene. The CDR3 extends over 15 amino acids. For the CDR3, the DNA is TGCGCCAGCAGCTTGGGAGGGACTCATAATTCACCCCTCCACTTT. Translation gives CASSLGGTHNSPLHF.

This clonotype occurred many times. CDR3: CASSDSGLEYNEQFF. The CDR3 nucleotides read TGTGCCAGCAGCGACTCGGGACTAGAATACAATGAGCAGTTCTTC. The chain has TRBV7-3 and TRBJ2-1, with 8 bases fitting TRBD2. CDR3 length: 15 amino acids. Germline V gene sequence: CDR1 SGHTA, CDR2 FQGTGA. V shed 5 bases, J shed 4 bases, and the junction held 7 bases outside the gene matches. The full variable domain, rest sourced from reference TRBV7-3 and TRBJ2-1, is GAGVSQTPSNKVTEKGKYVELRCDPISGHTALYWYRQSLGQGPEFLIYFQGTGAADDSGLPNDRFFAVRPEGSVSTLKIQRTERGDSAVYLCASSDSGLEYNEQFFGPGTRLTVL.

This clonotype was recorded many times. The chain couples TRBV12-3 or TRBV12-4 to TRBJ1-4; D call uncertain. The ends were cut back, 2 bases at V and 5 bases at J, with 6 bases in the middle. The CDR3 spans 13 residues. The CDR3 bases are TGTGCCAGCAGTTTAAGGAGGAATGAAAAACTGTTTTTT. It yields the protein CASSLRRNEKLFF.

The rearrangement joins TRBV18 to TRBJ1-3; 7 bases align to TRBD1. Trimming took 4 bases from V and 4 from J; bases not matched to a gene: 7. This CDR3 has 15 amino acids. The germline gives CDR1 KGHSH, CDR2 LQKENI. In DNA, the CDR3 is TGTGCCAGCTCACTTCAAAACAGGGGCGGAAACACCATATATTTT. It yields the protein CASSLQNRGGNTIYF.

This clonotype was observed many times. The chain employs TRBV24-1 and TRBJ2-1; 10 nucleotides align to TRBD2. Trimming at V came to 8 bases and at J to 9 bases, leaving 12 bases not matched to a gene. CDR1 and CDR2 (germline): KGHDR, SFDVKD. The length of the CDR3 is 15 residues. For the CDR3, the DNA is TGTGCCACCACCGAGGGTCTAGCGGGAGTATCTGAGCAGTTCTTC. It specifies CATTEGLAGVSEQFF.

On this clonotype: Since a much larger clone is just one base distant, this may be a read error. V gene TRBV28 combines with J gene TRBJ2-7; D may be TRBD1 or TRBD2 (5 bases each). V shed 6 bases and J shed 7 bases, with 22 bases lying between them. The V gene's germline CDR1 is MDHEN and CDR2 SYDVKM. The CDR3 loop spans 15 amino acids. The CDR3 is CASSSPAGTPREQYF. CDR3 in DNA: TGTGCCAGCAGCTCCCCTGCCGGGACCCCAAGGGAGCAGTACTTC.

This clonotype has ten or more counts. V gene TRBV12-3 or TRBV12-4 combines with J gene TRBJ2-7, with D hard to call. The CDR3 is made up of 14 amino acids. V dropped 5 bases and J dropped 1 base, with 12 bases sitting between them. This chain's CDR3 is CASSPWSESYEQYF. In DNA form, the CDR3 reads TGTGCCAGCAGTCCCTGGAGTGAGTCCTACGAGCAGTACTTC.

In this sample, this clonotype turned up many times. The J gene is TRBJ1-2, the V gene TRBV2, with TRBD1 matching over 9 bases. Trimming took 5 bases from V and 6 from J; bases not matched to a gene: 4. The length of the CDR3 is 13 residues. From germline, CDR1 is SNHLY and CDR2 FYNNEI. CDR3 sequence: CASSTGGRDGYTF. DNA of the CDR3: TGTGCCAGCAGTACAGGGGGCCGGGATGGCTACACCTTC.

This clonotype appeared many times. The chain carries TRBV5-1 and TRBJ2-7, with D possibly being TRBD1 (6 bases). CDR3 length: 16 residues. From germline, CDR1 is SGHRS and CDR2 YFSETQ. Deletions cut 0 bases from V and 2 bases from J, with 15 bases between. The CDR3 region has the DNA TGCGCCAGCAGCTTGGTGTGGACAGAGGCTACCTACGAGCAGTACTTC. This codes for CASSLVWTEATYEQYF.

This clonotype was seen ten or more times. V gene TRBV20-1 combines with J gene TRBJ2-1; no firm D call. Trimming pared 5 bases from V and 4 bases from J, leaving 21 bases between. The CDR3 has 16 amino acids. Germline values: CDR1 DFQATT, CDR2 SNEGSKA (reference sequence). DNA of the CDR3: TGCAGTGCTGTGCCCCCGATGTATCCTGGGTACAATGAGCAGTTCTTC. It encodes CSAVPPMYPGYNEQFF.

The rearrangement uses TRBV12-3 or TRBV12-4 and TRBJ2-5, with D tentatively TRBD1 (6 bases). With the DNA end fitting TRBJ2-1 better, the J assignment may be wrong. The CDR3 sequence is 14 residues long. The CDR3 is CATAPNRARETQFF. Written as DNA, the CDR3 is TGTGCCACCGCTCCAAACAGGGCTAGGGAGACCCAGTTCTTC.

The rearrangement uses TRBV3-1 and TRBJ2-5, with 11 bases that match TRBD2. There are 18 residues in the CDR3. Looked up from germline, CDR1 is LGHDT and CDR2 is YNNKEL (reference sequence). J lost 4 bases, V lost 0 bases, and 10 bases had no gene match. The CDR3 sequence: CASSQDLTSGDQIETQYF. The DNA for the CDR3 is TGTGCCAGCAGCCAAGATTTGACTAGCGGGGACCAAATAGAGACCCAGTACTTC.

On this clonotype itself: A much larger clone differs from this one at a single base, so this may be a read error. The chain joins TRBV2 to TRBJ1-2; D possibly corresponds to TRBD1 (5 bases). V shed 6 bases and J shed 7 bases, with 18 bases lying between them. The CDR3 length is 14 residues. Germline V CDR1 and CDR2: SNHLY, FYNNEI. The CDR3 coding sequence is TGTGCCAGCAGGTTGGGCAGGGAATGGCGTGGCTACACCTTC. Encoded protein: CASRLGREWRGYTF.

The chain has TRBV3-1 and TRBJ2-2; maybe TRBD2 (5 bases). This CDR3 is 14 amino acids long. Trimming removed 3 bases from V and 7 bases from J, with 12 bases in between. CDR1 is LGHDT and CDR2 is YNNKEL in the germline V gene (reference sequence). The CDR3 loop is CASSQRVEVGELFF. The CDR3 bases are TGTGCCAGCAGCCAGAGGGTTGAAGTCGGGGAGCTGTTTTTT.

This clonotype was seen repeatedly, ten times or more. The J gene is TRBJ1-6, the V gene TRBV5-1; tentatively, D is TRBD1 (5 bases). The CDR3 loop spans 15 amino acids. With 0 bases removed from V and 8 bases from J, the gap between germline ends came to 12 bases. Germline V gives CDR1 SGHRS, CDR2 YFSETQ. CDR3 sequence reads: CASSLGGTEYSPLHF. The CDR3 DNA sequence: TGCGCCAGCAGCTTGGGAGGGACGGAGTATTCACCCCTCCACTTT.